The 24 T cell receptor beta chains presented below share a single source sample, sequenced in a study of monozygotic twins with inflammatory bowel disease. With the 5' RACE reads reprocessed, TCRdb shows one record per CDR3 protein and no DNA. This repertoire includes about 93,000 distinct CDR3 sequences. Sequenced: blood. The receptors originated from a human donor with ulcerative colitis or Crohn's disease, or a healthy co-twin of an affected twin (not recorded which).

The chain employs TRBV9 and TRBJ2-5; TCRdb indicates TRBD1, and absent DNA this call remains unverified. The CDR3 is 13 residues long. Germline V gene sequence: CDR1 SGDLS, CDR2 YYNGEE. The CDR3 region is CASTPGVSETQYF.

The genes are TRBV7-2 and TRBJ1-5; TCRdb calls TRBD1, which cannot be checked without DNA. The CDR3 is made up of 15 amino acids. CDR1 is SGHTA, CDR2 FQGNSA, per germline. This CDR3 reads CASSLVAGGYQPQHF.

The chain couples TRBV7-2 to TRBJ1-2; the D gene TCRdb calls, TRBD1, cannot be checked with no DNA. Germline loops: CDR1 SGHTA, CDR2 FQGNSA. The CDR3 sequence is 16 residues long. CDR3: CASSRGVHNGDYGYTF.

The rearrangement links TRBV7-9 to TRBJ2-7; TCRdb's D gene call, TRBD2, goes unchecked for lack of DNA. The germline gives CDR1 SEHNR, CDR2 FQNEAQ (reference sequence). The CDR3 totals 14 residues. The CDR3 is CASSGAGKTYEQYF.

The rearrangement uses TRBV10-2 and TRBJ1-1; TCRdb returns TRBD1, unconfirmable since there is no DNA. Germline loops: CDR1 WSHSY, CDR2 SAAADI. This CDR3 spans 13 amino acids. The CDR3 sequence: CASNRQGGTEAFF.

CDR3 residues: CSAPTSWAETQYF. V and J are TRBV20-1 and TRBJ2-5; TCRdb gives TRBD2 as the D gene, but with no DNA this cannot be confirmed. Germline lookup yields CDR1 DFQATT and CDR2 SNEGSKA (reference sequence). This CDR3 spans 13 amino acids.

The chain recombines TRBV6-1 with TRBJ1-5. The germline V gene encodes CDR1 MNHNS and CDR2 SASEGT. The CDR3 is 14 residues long. CDR3 in amino acids: CASGLNLSNQPQHF.

This chain connects TRBV20-1 to TRBJ1-2. The germline CDR1 and CDR2 sequences are DFQATT and SNEGSKA (reference sequence). The CDR3 totals 17 residues. The CDR3: CSARSRDKLGGSYGYTF.

The V call is TRBV5-1, the J call TRBJ2-1; TCRdb lists TRBD1, though no DNA is available to test this call. The CDR3 loop spans 14 amino acids. Germline CDR1 is SGHRS and CDR2 is YFSETQ. CDR3 loop: CASSLGQGFREQFF.

The V call is TRBV20-1, the J call TRBJ2-7; TCRdb's D call of TRBD2 is untestable without DNA. The CDR3 loop spans 14 amino acids. Germline V gene sequence: CDR1 DFQATT, CDR2 SNEGSKA (reference sequence). The CDR3 sequence: CSARLQAGGYEQYF.

The J gene is TRBJ2-5, the V gene TRBV5-5; there is no DNA to check the TCRdb D call of TRBD1. The CDR3 is made up of 15 amino acids. CDR1 and CDR2 from the germline V gene are SGHKS and YYEKEE (reference sequence). CDR3 sequence: CASSWGAEIQETQYF. The whole variable domain, remainder taken from reference TRBV5-5 and TRBJ2-5, is DAGVTQSPTHLIKTRGQQVTLRCSPISGHKSVSWYQQVLGQGPQFIFQYYEKEERGRGNFPDRFSARQFPNYSSELNVNALLLGDSALYLCASSWGAEIQETQYFGPGTRLLVL.

This rearrangement joins TRBV19 to TRBJ1-2. CDR1 and CDR2 from the germline V gene are LNHDA and SQIVND (reference sequence). The CDR3 has 13 amino acids. The CDR3 loop is CASSVVFNYGYTF.

The V gene is TRBV29-1, the J gene TRBJ2-3; the TCRdb D gene call, TRBD1, has no DNA to confirm it. From germline, CDR1 is SQVTM and CDR2 ANQGSEA. The CDR3 is made up of 13 amino acids. CDR3 sequence: CSVEPYAAGTKDF.

CDR3 protein: CATSRSREHSGNTIYF. This rearrangement joins TRBV15 to TRBJ1-3; no DNA is available, so the TRBD1 call from TCRdb remains unchecked. Germline V gene data show CDR1 as LNHNV and CDR2 as YYDKDF (reference sequence). This CDR3 has 16 residues.

CDR3 region: CASSFRGQWQFF. V usage is TRBV7-2 and J usage is TRBJ2-1; TCRdb returns TRBD1, unconfirmable since there is no DNA. This CDR3 is built from 12 residues. From germline, CDR1 is SGHTA and CDR2 FQGNSA.

The CDR3 here is CASISLPGPKNTEAFF. V gene TRBV7-9 combines with J gene TRBJ1-1. CDR1 and CDR2 from the germline V gene are SEHNR and FQNEAQ (reference sequence). The CDR3 contains 16 residues.

This rearrangement joins TRBV12-3 or TRBV12-4 to TRBJ1-3. The CDR3 has 14 residues. The CDR3 region is CASSPSSSGNTLYF.

This chain joins TRBV4-2 and TRBJ1-2. The germline V gene has CDR1 LGHNA and CDR2 YNFKEQ. The CDR3 has 12 residues. CDR3 region: CASSAPSRGYTF.

J is TRBJ2-7 and V is TRBV27. Germline CDR1 reads MNHEY; CDR2 reads SMNVEV (reference sequence). The CDR3 consists of 15 residues. CDR3 sequence: CASSLRVSTSREQYF.

The genes are TRBV11-2 and TRBJ1-1. The CDR3 runs to 13 residues. CDR1 is SGHAT, CDR2 FQNNGV, per germline. The CDR3: CASSRIANTEAFF.

The chain carries TRBV6-1 and TRBJ2-5; TCRdb selects TRBD1, and the lack of DNA leaves this call unchecked. CDR1 and CDR2 (germline): MNHNS, SASEGT. CDR3 length equals 16 residues. The CDR3 spells CASIRLTGAVGETQYF.

The chain has TRBV6-1 and TRBJ1-1; the TRBD1 assignment by TCRdb is unverifiable without DNA. Per the germline V gene, CDR1 is MNHNS and CDR2 is SASEGT. This CDR3 has 15 amino acids. The CDR3 is CASSSLGQGTTEAFF.

The chain recombines TRBV27 with TRBJ1-5; TCRdb designates TRBD1, a call that cannot be tested without DNA. From germline, CDR1 is MNHEY and CDR2 SMNVEV (reference sequence). The CDR3 is 13 residues long. CDR3 protein: CASSSGGLQPQHF.

The rearrangement joins TRBV6-1 to TRBJ2-6; lacking DNA, the TRBD1 call made by TCRdb goes unchecked. Germline CDR1 and CDR2: MNHNS and SASEGT. The CDR3 spans 16 residues. CDR3 sequence reads: CASTRDRLSGANVLTF.